In this sample, the clone carrying this TCR beta chain turned up many times. TCRdb reprocessed the 5' RACE reads with MiXCR, giving one entry per CDR3 protein. The table has nearly 55,000 distinct CDR3 sequences, almost 25% seen once; the top ten hold around 3%. V lost 7 bases to trimming and J lost 3 bases, with 19 bases between them. The germline V gene has CDR1 SQVTM and CDR2 ANQGSEA. The CDR3 runs 14 residues. Purified naive CD4+ T cells were depleted of CD25+ Tregs. This TCR was sampled from a female donor with breast cancer. Source material: tumor-infiltrating naive CD4+ T cells sorted from the breast tumor. Subset specified: naive CD4+ T cells, CD4+CD45RA+CD25-. The rearrangement uses TRBV29-1 and TRBJ2-7; the D gene is possibly TRBD1 (5 bases). The CDR3 loop is CSAVGQGTVYEQYF. As DNA, the CDR3 is TGCAGCGCCGTCGGGCAGGGTACAGTCTACGAGCAGTACTTC.